Shown below are 21 T cell receptor beta chains from a single sample sequenced in a study of T cell responses to AZD1222 COVID-19 vaccine. TCRdb keeps only in-frame clones here, not all; method: immunoSEQ multiplex PCR. Of 60,000 to 65,000 clones listed, roughly 70% were seen once; the top ten hold over 12%. The specimen was peripheral blood, collected on day 0 of AZD1222 vaccination. The origin of the receptors is an adult in good health.

This rearrangement joins TRBV14 to TRBJ2-7, with D uncertain. The ends were cut back, 4 bases at V and 5 bases at J, with 3 bases in the middle. The CDR3 loop spans 10 amino acids. Germline CDR1 and CDR2: SGHDN and FVKESK. The CDR3 region has the DNA TGTGCCAGCAGCCCCCACGAGCAGTACTTC. Translating it yields CASSPHEQYF.

V is TRBV13 and J is TRBJ2-6; TRBD1 matches at 12 bases. The length of the CDR3 is 20 residues. CDR1 is PRHDT and CDR2 is FYEKMQ in the germline V gene (reference sequence). V trimming: 5 bases; J trimming: 0 bases; junction bases outside the gene matches: 11. The CDR3 sequence is CASSPSVRDRGHSGANVLTF. The CDR3 DNA follows: TGTGCCAGCAGCCCGTCCGTCCGGGACAGGGGGCACTCTGGGGCCAACGTCCTGACTTTC.

The chain couples TRBV15 to TRBJ1-1; D gene ambiguous. The V gene lost 0 bases and the J gene lost 3 bases, with 11 bases spanning the gap. The CDR3 is made up of 15 amino acids. CDR1 LNHNV and CDR2 YYDKDF come from the germline V gene (reference sequence). The CDR3 here is CATSRDIPRYTEAFF. The CDR3 DNA sequence: TGTGCCACCAGCAGAGATATCCCGCGTTACACTGAAGCTTTCTTT.

This clone turned up a few times. The genes are TRBV27 and TRBJ2-2; 9 nucleotides align to TRBD1. The CDR3 has 19 residues. The V gene end was trimmed by 6 bases and the J gene end by 1 base; junction bases not matched to a gene: 15. The germline CDR1 and CDR2 sequences are MNHEY and SMNVEV (reference sequence). This CDR3 is CASRHIRGTGNLNTGELFF. CDR3 nucleotides: TGTGCCAGCAGACATATCCGTGGGACAGGGAATCTGAACACCGGGGAGCTGTTTTTT.

The V gene is TRBV4-1, the J gene TRBJ2-5; a possible D gene is TRBD2 (7 bases). Germline CDR1 and CDR2: MGHRA and YSYEKL. Between the trimmed V and J ends, which lost 2 bases and 2 bases, there was a span of 18 bases. This CDR3 is 17 amino acids long. The CDR3 DNA is TGCGCCAGCAGCCAATCGGTTGGGGGGGCTGGACAAGAGACCCAGTACTTC. It translates to CASSQSVGGAGQETQYF.

The chain combines TRBV3-1 (or the pseudogene TRBV3-2) with TRBJ2-3, with 10 bases aligning to TRBD2. V shed 4 bases and J 6 bases; nucleotides not matched to a gene: 13. This CDR3 is built from 17 residues. Per the germline V gene, CDR1 is LGHDT and CDR2 is YNNKEL (reference sequence). CDR3 bases: TGTGCCAGCAGCCCCGTCCCAGGTAGCGGGGGGAGGGATACGCAGTATTTT. Amino acid sequence: CASSPVPGSGGRDTQYF.

V and J are TRBV19 and TRBJ2-7; 8 bases are shared with TRBD2. The CDR3 extends over 14 amino acids. The trim removed 5 bases at V and 3 bases at J, leaving 6 bases unmatched. Germline V gene sequence: CDR1 LNHDA, CDR2 SQIVND (reference sequence). The CDR3 sequence is CASSPGTSFYEQYF. The CDR3 DNA follows: TGTGCCAGTAGTCCCGGGACTAGTTTCTACGAGCAGTACTTC.

The chain recombines TRBV2 with TRBJ1-4; D gene unclear. V lost 2 bases and J 4 bases, leaving 5 bases between the germline ends. In germline, CDR1 is SNHLY, CDR2 FYNNEI. The CDR3 spans 13 residues. The CDR3 DNA follows: TGTGCCAGCAGTGAACAGCATAATGAAAAACTGTTTTTT. Translated, it gives CASSEQHNEKLFF.

The CDR3 reads CASGPLAGGYEQYF. The CDR3 bases are TGTGCCAGTGGACCCCTCGCGGGGGGATACGAGCAGTACTTC. V gene TRBV19 combines with J gene TRBJ2-7, with 8 bases matching TRBD2. The length of the CDR3 is 14 residues. Trimming took 8 bases from V and 4 from J; bases not matched to a gene: 10. Per the germline V gene, CDR1 is LNHDA and CDR2 is SQIVND (reference sequence). The complete variable domain, with remaining parts taken from reference TRBV19 and TRBJ2-7, reads DGGITQSPKYLFRKEGQNVTLSCEQNLNHDAMYWYRQDPGQGLRLIYYSQIVNDFQKGDIAEGYSVSREKKESFPLTVTSAQKNPTAFYLCASGPLAGGYEQYFGPGTRLTVT.

The chain has TRBV6-2 or TRBV6-3 and TRBJ2-1; weak D call: TRBD1 (5 bases). Germline CDR1 reads MNHEY; CDR2 reads SVGEGT. The CDR3 sequence is 13 residues long. V shed 2 bases and J shed 9 bases, with 11 bases lying between them. The CDR3 DNA sequence: TGTGCCAGCAGTTACCTGGGGCCGGGTGAGCAGTTCTTC. Its protein product is CASSYLGPGEQFF.

This clone has only one observation. This CDR3 reads CAISGPDTQYF. In DNA, the CDR3 is TGTGCCATCAGTGGGCCCGATACGCAGTATTTT. The J gene is TRBJ2-3, the V gene TRBV10-3; no reliable D call. The CDR3 consists of 11 residues. CDR1 is ENHRY, CDR2 SYGVKD, per germline. V lost 4 bases, J lost 6 bases, and 5 bases lay in between.

This clone was picked up one time. The V gene is TRBV27, the J gene TRBJ2-1; D remains ambiguous. The CDR3 spans 15 residues. Germline CDR1 is MNHEY and CDR2 is SMNVEV (reference sequence). V lost 5 bases, J lost 1 base, and 12 bases lay in between. The DNA of the CDR3 is TGTGCCAGCAGTCTAGGGTGGTTGTCCTACAATGAGCAGTTCTTC. It encodes CASSLGWLSYNEQFF.

The chain uses TRBV30 and TRBJ2-2; D gene uncertain. CDR1 is GTSNPN and CDR2 is SVGIG in the germline V gene (reference sequence). With 3 bases removed from V and 1 base from J, the gap between germline ends came to 6 bases. The CDR3 totals 13 residues. The chain's CDR3 is CAWSLENTGELFF. For the CDR3, the DNA is TGTGCCTGGAGCCTGGAGAACACCGGGGAGCTGTTTTTT.

V and J are TRBV7-9 and TRBJ2-3, with D maybe TRBD2 (6 bases). The germline V gene has CDR1 SEHNR and CDR2 FQNEAQ (reference sequence). V lost 4 bases and J 8 bases, leaving 13 bases between the germline ends. This CDR3 spans 13 amino acids. In nucleotides, the CDR3 is TGTGCCAGCAGCTCCGCGGGGTGGGGTACGCAGTATTTT. Amino acids: CASSSAGWGTQYF.

The rearrangement joins TRBV4-1 to TRBJ2-7; TRBD1 aligns across 8 bases. The J segment lost 4 bases and the V segment lost 3 bases, leaving 8 bases of the junction unmatched. The CDR3 has 15 residues. Per germline, CDR1 MGHRA and CDR2 YSYEKL. The CDR3 here is CASSHGQGDVYEQYF. The CDR3 coding sequence is TGCGCCAGCAGCCACGGACAGGGAGACGTATACGAGCAGTACTTC.

The chain recombines TRBV12-3 or TRBV12-4 with TRBJ1-4; no clear D gene. V gave up 6 bases and J gave up 6 bases, with 8 bases separating them. The CDR3 covers 12 residues. Here the CDR3 reads CASRSGHEKLFF. The CDR3 coding sequence is TGTGCCAGCAGATCAGGTCATGAAAAACTGTTTTTT.

The chain recombines TRBV27 with TRBJ2-7; no definite D call. V shed 0 bases and J shed 3 bases, with 9 bases lying between them. Germline CDR1 reads MNHEY; CDR2 reads SMNVEV (reference sequence). The CDR3 runs 14 residues. In DNA, the CDR3 is TGTGCCAGCAGTTTATCGACAAACTACTACGAGCAGTACTTC. This translates into CASSLSTNYYEQYF.

CDR3 DNA sequence: TGTGCCAGCAGTTACAGCCATAACCTATACGAGCAGTACTTC. It is translated as CASSYSHNLYEQYF. The gene calls are TRBV6-5 and TRBJ2-7; no firm D call. V lost 2 bases and J lost 4, with 12 bases in between. Per germline, CDR1 MNHEY and CDR2 SVGAGI. The CDR3 totals 14 residues.

There are a few counts of this clone. The gene calls are TRBV7-2 and TRBJ1-2, with a tentative D call TRBD1 (6 bases). The CDR3 totals 14 residues. Trimming shortened V by 5 bases and J by 10 bases, and 20 bases separated the two germline ends. CDR1 and CDR2 from the germline V gene are SGHTA and FQGNSA. CDR3 nucleotides: TGTGCCAGCAGCCCCTCGGCAGGGGCACGGGACTACACCTTC. Translation: CASSPSAGARDYTF.

The chain uses TRBV7-9 and TRBJ1-5; D perhaps matches TRBD1 (6 bases). Germline CDR1 SEHNR, CDR2 FQNEAQ (reference sequence). Trimming took 5 bases from V and 0 from J, leaving 11 bases between them. CDR3 size: 15 residues. The CDR3 nucleotides are TGTGCCAGCAGCGGGACATCATATAGCAATCAGCCCCAGCATTTT. It translates to CASSGTSYSNQPQHF. The full variable domain, its missing parts supplied by reference TRBV7-9 and TRBJ1-5, is DTGVSQNPRHKITKRGQNVTFRCDPISEHNRLYWYRQTLGQGPEFLTYFQNEAQLEKSRLLSDRFSAERPKGSFSTLEIQRTEQGDSAMYLCASSGTSYSNQPQHFGDGTRLSIL.

The rearrangement links TRBV6-2 or TRBV6-3 to TRBJ1-1; 10 bases line up with TRBD1. Germline V gene data show CDR1 as MNHEY and CDR2 as SVGEGT. The CDR3 runs to 15 residues. Trimming removed 4 bases from V and 1 base from J; junction bases left unmatched: 3. In DNA form, the CDR3 reads TGTGCCAGCAGTTTCCGGACAGGGGGGAACACTGAAGCTTTCTTT. Translation: CASSFRTGGNTEAFF.